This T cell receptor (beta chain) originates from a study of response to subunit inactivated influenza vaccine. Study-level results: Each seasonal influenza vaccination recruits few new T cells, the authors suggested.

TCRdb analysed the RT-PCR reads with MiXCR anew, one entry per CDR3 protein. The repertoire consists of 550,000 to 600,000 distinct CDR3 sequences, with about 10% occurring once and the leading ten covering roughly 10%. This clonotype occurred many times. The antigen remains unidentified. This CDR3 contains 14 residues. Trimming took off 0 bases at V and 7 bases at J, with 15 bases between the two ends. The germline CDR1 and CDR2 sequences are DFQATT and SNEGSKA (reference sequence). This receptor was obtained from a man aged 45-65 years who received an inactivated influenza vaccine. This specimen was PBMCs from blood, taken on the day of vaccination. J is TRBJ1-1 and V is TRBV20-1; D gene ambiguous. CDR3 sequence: CSAREGSAVSEAFF. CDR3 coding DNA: TGCAGTGCTAGAGAGGGGTCGGCAGTGAGTGAAGCTTTCTTT.